This is a list of T cell receptor beta chains from one sample in a study of CD8+ T cells in alopecia areata. Generated by immunoSEQ multiplex PCR, the TCRdb table keeps only in-frame clones and is missing some. The sample includes 150,000 to 200,000 clones, around 60% of them seen just once. This specimen was CD4+ T cells sorted from blood, taken at week 4, from a patient treated with tofacitinib. The receptors derive from a human donor with alopecia areata. Both conserved end residues are part of each CDR3. The D gene is left open where the match is weak. Clone size is not always given. Where it is, it says once, few, many or a class for expanded clones.

TRBJ1-5	NA	TRBV27	14	NA	CASSLGPQWQPQHF	TGTGCCAGCAGTTTGGGCCCGCAATGGCAGCCCCAGCATTTT
TRBJ1-6	TRBD1	TRBV6-5	15	NA	CASSYGTAPNSPLHF	TGTGCCAGCAGTTACGGGACAGCTCCGAATTCACCCCTCCACTTT
TRBJ1-1	NA	TRBV2	13	NA	CASSGEVNTEAFF	TGTGCCAGCAGTGGGGAAGTGAACACTGAAGCTTTCTTT
TRBJ1-3	NA	TRBV9	16	few	CASSAQDGRTGNTIYF	TGTGCCAGCAGCGCCCAGGACGGGAGAACTGGAAACACCATATATTTT
TRBJ2-3	NA	TRBV15	18	NA	CATSRGISGTPGIDTQYF	TGTGCCACCAGCAGAGGAATTTCCGGGACACCGGGAATAGATACGCAGTATTTT
TRBJ2-5	NA	TRBV7-2	15	few	CASSPWGTGEETQYF	TGTGCCAGCAGCCCATGGGGGACTGGCGAAGAGACCCAGTACTTC
TRBJ1-1	NA	TRBV10-3	16	few	CAISITTGRANTEAFF	TGTGCCATCAGTATAACTACAGGGCGCGCGAACACTGAAGCTTTCTTT
TRBJ2-4	NA	TRBV9	14	NA	CASSVDPGRNIQYF	TGTGCCAGCAGCGTAGATCCGGGACGGAACATTCAGTACTTC
TRBJ1-1	NA	TRBV30	11	NA	CAWSVGTEAFF	TGTGCCTGGAGTGTAGGTACTGAAGCTTTCTTT
TRBJ2-5	TRBD2	TRBV9	16	NA	CASSVGSGGLGETQYF	TGTGCCAGCAGCGTAGGGAGCGGGGGCTTGGGAGAGACCCAGTACTTC
TRBJ2-1	NA	TRBV4-2	14	NA	CASSEGGTYNEQFF	TGTGCCAGCAGCGAGGGGGGAACCTACAATGAGCAGTTCTTC
TRBJ2-1	TRBD1	TRBV5-6	15	NA	CASSSDRGSYNEQFF	TGTGCCAGCAGCTCTGACAGGGGCAGTTACAATGAGCAGTTCTTC
TRBJ2-3	TRBD2	TRBV30	15	NA	CAWSRRLAGDDTQYF	TGTGCCTGGAGTAGAAGACTAGCGGGTGATGATACGCAGTATTTT
TRBJ1-1	TRBD1	TRBV29-1	13	NA	CSVKDRGGSEAFF	TGCAGCGTAAAGGACAGGGGAGGGTCTGAAGCTTTCTTT
TRBJ1-2	TRBD1	TRBV25-1	15	NA	CASRPRTGDAYGYTF	TGTGCCAGCAGGCCAAGAACAGGGGACGCCTATGGCTACACCTTC
TRBJ2-4	TRBD1	TRBV7-2	15	NA	CASSFRQGAKNIQYF	TGTGCCAGCAGTTTTAGACAGGGTGCCAAAAACATTCAGTACTTC
TRBJ2-7	NA	TRBV6-6	15	few	CASRDGQGLSYEQYF	TGTGCCAGCAGGGACGGACAGGGACTATCCTACGAGCAGTACTTC
TRBJ1-6	TRBD1	TRBV27	13	NA	CASRGQDRGLVHF	TGTGCCAGCCGCGGTCAGGACAGGGGATTAGTCCACTTT
TRBJ2-7	TRBD1	TRBV29-1	15	NA	CSVEGRQGSADEQYF	TGCAGCGTTGAAGGCCGACAGGGAAGTGCGGACGAGCAGTACTTC
TRBJ1-2	NA	TRBV5-4	14	NA	CASSFLSGGYGYTF	TGTGCCAGCAGCTTTCTATCCGGAGGGTATGGCTACACCTTC
TRBJ2-7	NA	TRBV7-2	13	NA	CASSLAWEYEQYF	TGTGCCAGCAGCTTAGCTTGGGAATACGAGCAGTACTTC
TRBJ2-2	NA	TRBV6-5	14	NA	CAISESASPGELFF	TGTGCCATCAGTGAGTCGGCAAGCCCCGGGGAGCTGTTTTTT
TRBJ2-1	NA	TRBV7-9	13	NA	CASSVDRYNEQFF	TGTGCCAGCAGCGTGGACCGTTACAATGAGCAGTTCTTC
TRBJ1-1	NA	TRBV11-1	14	few	CASSTLGGDTEAFF	TGTGCCAGCAGCACCCTGGGCGGAGACACTGAAGCTTTCTTT
TRBJ1-3	NA	TRBV30	15	NA	CAWSVLLRSGNTIYF	TGTGCCTGGAGTGTACTATTGCGCTCTGGAAACACCATATATTTT
TRBJ1-1	NA	TRBV7-6	16	NA	CASSTRPTRGNTEAFF	TGTGCCAGCAGCACTAGACCTACAAGGGGGAACACTGAAGCTTTCTTT
TRBJ1-2	NA	TRBV2	17	NA	CASSEEAMGILVLRKAF	TGTGCCAGCAGTGAAGAGGCGATGGGCATTTTGGTATTACGGAAAGCCTTC
TRBJ1-2	NA	TRBV19	12	NA	CASSMTAYGYTF	TGTGCCAGTAGTATGACGGCGTATGGCTACACCTTC
TRBJ2-5	TRBD2	TRBV7-9	14	few	CASSSGRGEETQYF	TGTGCCAGCAGCTCCGGACGGGGGGAGGAGACCCAGTACTTC
TRBJ2-7	TRBD1	TRBV30	15	NA	CAWSARDRVTYEQYF	TGTGCCTGGAGTGCCCGGGACAGGGTCACCTACGAGCAGTACTTC
TRBJ1-5	NA	TRBV28	15	few	CASSFIARHNQPQHF	TGTGCCAGCAGTTTTATAGCCAGACATAATCAGCCCCAGCATTTT
TRBJ1-1	NA	TRBV2	13	NA	CASSEEVNTEAFF	TGTGCCAGCAGTGAAGAGGTGAACACTGAAGCTTTCTTT
TRBJ2-1	NA	TRBV7-2	12	once	CASSSLSDEQFF	TGTGCCAGCAGCTCCTTATCGGATGAGCAGTTCTTC
TRBJ2-3	NA	TRBV15	16	NA	CATSALEGSGKDTQYF	TGTGCCACCAGCGCCCTCGAAGGCAGCGGAAAGGATACGCAGTATTTT
TRBJ2-5	NA	TRBV4-1	14	NA	CASSPTGHQETQYF	TGCGCCAGCAGCCCCACAGGTCACCAAGAGACCCAGTACTTC
TRBJ1-5	NA	TRBV30	13	NA	CAWADGVDQPQHF	TGTGCCTGGGCCGACGGGGTGGATCAGCCCCAGCATTTT
TRBJ2-1	NA	TRBV5-6	14	NA	CASYRGFSYNEQFF	TGTGCCAGTTATAGGGGGTTTTCCTACAATGAGCAGTTCTTC
TRBJ1-5	NA	TRBV7-9	13	NA	CASSLERNQPQHF	TGTGCCAGCAGCTTAGAACGCAATCAGCCCCAGCATTTT
TRBJ1-1	NA	TRBV29-1	11	NA	CTSREGGEAFF	TGCACCAGCCGAGAGGGCGGCGAAGCTTTCTTT
TRBJ2-7	TRBD2	TRBV27	16	NA	CASVMRLAGGTYEQYF	TGTGCCTCAGTAATGAGACTAGCGGGGGGAACCTACGAGCAGTACTTC
TRBJ2-7	TRBD1	TRBV30	13	NA	CAWSYQPGTGIYF	TGTGCCTGGAGTTACCAACCCGGGACAGGGATTTACTTC